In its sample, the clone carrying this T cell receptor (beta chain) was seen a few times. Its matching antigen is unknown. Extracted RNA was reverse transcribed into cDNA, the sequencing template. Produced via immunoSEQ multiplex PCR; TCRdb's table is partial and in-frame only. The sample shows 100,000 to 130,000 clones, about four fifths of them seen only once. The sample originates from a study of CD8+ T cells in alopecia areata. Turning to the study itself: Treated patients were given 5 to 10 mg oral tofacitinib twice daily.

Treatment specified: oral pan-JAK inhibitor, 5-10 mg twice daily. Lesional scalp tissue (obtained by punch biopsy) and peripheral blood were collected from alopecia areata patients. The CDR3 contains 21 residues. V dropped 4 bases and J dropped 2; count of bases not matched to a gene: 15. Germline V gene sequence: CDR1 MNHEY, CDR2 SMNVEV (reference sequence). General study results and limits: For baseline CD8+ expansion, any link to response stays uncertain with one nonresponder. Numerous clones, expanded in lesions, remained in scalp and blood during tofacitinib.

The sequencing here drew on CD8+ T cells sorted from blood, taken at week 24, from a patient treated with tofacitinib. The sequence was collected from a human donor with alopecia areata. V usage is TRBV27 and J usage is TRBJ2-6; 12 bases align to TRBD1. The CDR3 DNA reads TGTGCCAGCAGTTCCCCCGTTGGGACAGGGGGCGATTTCGCTGGGGCCAACGTCCTGACTTTC. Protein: CASSSPVGTGGDFAGANVLTF.